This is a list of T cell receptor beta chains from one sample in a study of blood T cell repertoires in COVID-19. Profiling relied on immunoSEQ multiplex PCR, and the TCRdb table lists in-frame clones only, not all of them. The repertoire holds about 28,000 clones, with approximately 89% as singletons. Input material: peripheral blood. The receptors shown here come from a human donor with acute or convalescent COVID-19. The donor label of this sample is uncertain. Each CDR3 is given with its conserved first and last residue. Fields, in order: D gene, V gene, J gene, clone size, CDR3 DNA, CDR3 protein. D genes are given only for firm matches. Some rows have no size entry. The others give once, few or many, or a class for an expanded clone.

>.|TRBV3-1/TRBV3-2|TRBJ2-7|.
TGTGCCAGCAGCCAAGAAGTGGGCCCCTCTGGCGAGCAGTACTTC
CASSQEVGPSGEQYF
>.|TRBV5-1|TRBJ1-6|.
TGCGCCAGCAGGATCAGGGAAAATTCACCCCTCCACTTT
CASRIRENSPLHF
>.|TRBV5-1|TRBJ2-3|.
TGCGCCAGCAGCCAGAATTCAGGTGCAGATACGCAGTATTTT
CASSQNSGADTQYF
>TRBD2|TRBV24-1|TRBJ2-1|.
TGTGCCACCAGTGATCCTGGACTAGCGGACAATGAGCAGTTCTTC
CATSDPGLADNEQFF
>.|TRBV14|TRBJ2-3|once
TGTGCCAGCAGCCAAGTTGCTATTAAGGAGGATACGCAGTATTTT
CASSQVAIKEDTQYF
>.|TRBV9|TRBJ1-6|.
TGTGCCAGCAGCGTACTAGGAGATAATTCACCCCTCCACTTT
CASSVLGDNSPLHF
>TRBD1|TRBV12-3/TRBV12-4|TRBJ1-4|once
TGTGCCAGCAGTGGACAGGTTTATGAAAAACTGTTTTTT
CASSGQVYEKLFF
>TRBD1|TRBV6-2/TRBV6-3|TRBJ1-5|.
TGTGCCAGCAGTTACTCTACAGGGGCATATAGCAATCAGCCCCAGCATTTT
CASSYSTGAYSNQPQHF
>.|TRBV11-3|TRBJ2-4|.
TGTGCCAGCAGCTTAGATGGGGGGAAGGTTCAGTACTTC
CASSLDGGKVQYF
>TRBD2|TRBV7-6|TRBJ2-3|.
TGTGCCAGCAGCTTTACCGACGGACTAGCGGGAGGGAGAACGACAGATACGCAGTATTTT
CASSFTDGLAGGRTTDTQYF
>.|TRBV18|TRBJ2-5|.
TGTGCCAGCTCACCACGGGACAAAATCCAAGAGACCCAGTACTTC
CASSPRDKIQETQYF
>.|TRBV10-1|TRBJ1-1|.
TGCGCCAGCAGTGAGACTCTGGACACTGAAGCTTTCTTT
CASSETLDTEAFF
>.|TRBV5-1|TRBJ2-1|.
TGCGCCAGCAGCGGGGAGAATTGGGGTGAGCAGTTCTTC
CASSGENWGEQFF
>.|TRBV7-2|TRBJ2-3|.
TGTGCCAGCAGCCCCCCTGCGGGTGGCACAGATACGCAGTATTTT
CASSPPAGGTDTQYF
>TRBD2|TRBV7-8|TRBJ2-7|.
TGTGCCAGCTGCGAAAGCGGGAGTCGGGAGCAGTACTTC
CASCESGSREQYF
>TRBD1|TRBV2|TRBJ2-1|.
TGTGCCAGCGGGGGACAGGGGGCAGGTGAGCAGTTCTTC
CASGGQGAGEQFF
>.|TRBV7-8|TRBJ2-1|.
TGTGCCAGCAGCTCGTCCCGGACAGAAGGCAATGAGCAGTTCTTC
CASSSSRTEGNEQFF
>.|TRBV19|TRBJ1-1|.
TGTGCCAGTACCGACACTCGGAACACTGAAGCTTTCTTT
CASTDTRNTEAFF
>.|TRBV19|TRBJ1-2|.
TGTGCCAGTATTGCGGACAGCCGTGCCGGCTACACCTTC
CASIADSRAGYTF
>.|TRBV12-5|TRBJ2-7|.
TGTGCTAGTGGTTTCGCCGACATTTGGGGGGGCAACTACGAGCAGTACTTC
CASGFADIWGGNYEQYF
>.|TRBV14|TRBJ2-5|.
TGTGCCAGCAGCCAATATAAGACCCAGTACTTC
CASSQYKTQYF
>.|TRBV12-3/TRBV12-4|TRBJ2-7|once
TGTGCCAGCAGCCCCACAGGGCACGAGCAGTACTTC
CASSPTGHEQYF
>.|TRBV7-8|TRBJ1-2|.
TGTGCCAGCAGCTTTGTCAGGGTCTATGGCTACACCTTC
CASSFVRVYGYTF
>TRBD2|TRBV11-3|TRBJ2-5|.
TGTGCCAGCAGCTTAGATCGATTCGGACTAGCGGGAAGAGAGACCCAGTACTTC
CASSLDRFGLAGRETQYF
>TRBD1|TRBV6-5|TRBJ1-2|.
TGTGCCAGCAGTTATTCGACAGGGTGGGGAAACTATGGCTACACCTTC
CASSYSTGWGNYGYTF
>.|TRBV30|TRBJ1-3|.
TGTGCCTGGAGTGTACGATCCCCGCGTGACACCATATATTTT
CAWSVRSPRDTIYF
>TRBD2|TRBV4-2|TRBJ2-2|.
TGTGCCAGCAGCCAAGAACTAGCGGGGGGGCCGTGGACCGGGGAGCTGTTTTTT
CASSQELAGGPWTGELFF
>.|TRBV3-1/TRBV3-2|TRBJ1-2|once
TGTGCCAGCAGCCAAGGGATTCGGCCCGTATGGGAGGGCTACACCTTC
CASSQGIRPVWEGYTF
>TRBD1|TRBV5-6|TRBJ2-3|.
TGTGCCAGCAGCTGGGGGACAGGGGTAGGCACAGATACGCAGTATTTT
CASSWGTGVGTDTQYF
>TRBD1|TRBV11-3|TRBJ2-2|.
TGTGCCAGCAGCTTAAGGCAGGGGGCGGACACCGGGGAGCTGTTTTTT
CASSLRQGADTGELFF
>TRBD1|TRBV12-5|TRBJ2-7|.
TGTGCTAGTGGAGCCCTCGGGACAGGGATCTACGAGCAGTACTTC
CASGALGTGIYEQYF
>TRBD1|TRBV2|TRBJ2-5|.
TGTGCCAGCAGTTGGGACAGCCAAGAGACCCAGTACTTC
CASSWDSQETQYF
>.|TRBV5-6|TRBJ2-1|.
TGTGCCAGCAGCCAGGACTGGGAGCAGTTCTTC
CASSQDWEQFF
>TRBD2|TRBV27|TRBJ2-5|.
TGTGCCAGCAGTTTGGGCGGGAGCCTTCCGGCGACCCAGTACTTC
CASSLGGSLPATQYF
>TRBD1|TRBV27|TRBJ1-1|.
TGTGCCAGCAGTTTATGGGGGACAGACCCCCTCCTAGGGACTGAAGCTTTCTTT
CASSLWGTDPLLGTEAFF
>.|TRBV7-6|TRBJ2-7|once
TGTGCCAGCAGCTTAGGGCCTAGCCTAAGCTCCTACGAGCAGTACTTC
CASSLGPSLSSYEQYF
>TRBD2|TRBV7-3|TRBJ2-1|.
TGTGCCAGCAGCCTCTCGGGACTAGCGGGAGGGTCCTACAATGAGCAGTTCTTC
CASSLSGLAGGSYNEQFF
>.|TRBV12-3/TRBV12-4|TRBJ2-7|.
TGTGCCAGCAGTTTTTCCCGCTACGAGCAGTACTTC
CASSFSRYEQYF
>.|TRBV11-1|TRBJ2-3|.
TGTGCCAGCAGCTCGCACGGACTAACAGATACGCAGTATTTT
CASSSHGLTDTQYF
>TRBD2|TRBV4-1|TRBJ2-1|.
TGCGCCAGCAGCCAAGATAGGGGACTAGCGGGAGGAGTAACCTACAATGAGCAGTTCTTC
CASSQDRGLAGGVTYNEQFF
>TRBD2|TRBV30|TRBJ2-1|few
TGTGCCTGGAGGGGGACCGGGACTAGCGGCTACAATGAGCAGTTCTTC
CAWRGTGTSGYNEQFF
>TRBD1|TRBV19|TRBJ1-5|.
TGTGCCAGTAGTATCCCCAGACAGGGGGAAGCTCAGCCCCAGCATTTT
CASSIPRQGEAQPQHF
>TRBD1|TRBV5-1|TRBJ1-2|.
TGCGCCAGCAGTATGACAGGGGGTGACTATGGCTACACCTTC
CASSMTGGDYGYTF
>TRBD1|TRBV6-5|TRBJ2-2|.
TGTGCCAGCAGTTACCGGCGACAGGGGGCCGGGGAGCTGTTTTTT
CASSYRRQGAGELFF
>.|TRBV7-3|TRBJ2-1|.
TGTGCCAGCAGCTTCCGGGAGGGGGCTGAGCAGTTCTTC
CASSFREGAEQFF
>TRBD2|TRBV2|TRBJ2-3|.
TGTGCCAGCAGTGAGCGACTAGCTAGAGATACGCAGTATTTT
CASSERLARDTQYF
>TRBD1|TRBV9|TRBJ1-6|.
TGTGCCAGCAGCTCGGGACTTCAGGGGGCACCCCTCCACTTT
CASSSGLQGAPLHF
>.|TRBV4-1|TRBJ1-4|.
TGCGCCAGCAGCCAAGTTCTCGGGGAAAAACTGTTTTTT
CASSQVLGEKLFF
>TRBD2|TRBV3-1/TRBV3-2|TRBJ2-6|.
TGTGCCAGCAGCCACACTAGCGGGGGAAACTCTGGGGCCAACGTCCTGACTTTC
CASSHTSGGNSGANVLTF
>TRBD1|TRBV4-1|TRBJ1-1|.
TGCGCCAGCAGGGGACAGGGGAACACTGAAGCTTTCTTT
CASRGQGNTEAFF
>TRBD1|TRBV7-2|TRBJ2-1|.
TGTGCCAGCAGCCGGCCGGGACAGGGGGCTCCCTTCTACAATGAGCAGTTCTTC
CASSRPGQGAPFYNEQFF
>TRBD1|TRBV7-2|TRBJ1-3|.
TGTGCCAGCAGCTTTGACAGGGGGCCGGGAAACACCATATATTTT
CASSFDRGPGNTIYF
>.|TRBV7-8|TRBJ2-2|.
TGTGCCAGCAGCTTTACAGGGAGCACCGGGGAGCTGTTTTTT
CASSFTGSTGELFF
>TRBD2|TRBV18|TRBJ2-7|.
TGTGCCAGCTCACCAACCCGGACTAGCGGGGGATACGAGCAGTACTTC
CASSPTRTSGGYEQYF
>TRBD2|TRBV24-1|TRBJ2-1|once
TGTGCCACCAGTGAGACTAGCGGGAACTACAATGAGCAGTTCTTC
CATSETSGNYNEQFF
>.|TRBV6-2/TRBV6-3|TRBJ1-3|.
TGTGCCAGCAGTCCCTGGGACAAGAACTCTGGAAACACCATATATTTT
CASSPWDKNSGNTIYF
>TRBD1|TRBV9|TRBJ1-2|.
TGTGCCAGCAGCGAAGCTGTGGGGGACAGGGGGCTTTGGGGCTACACCTTC
CASSEAVGDRGLWGYTF
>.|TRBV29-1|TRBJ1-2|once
TGCAGCGTCGTGGGGGGGCCATTTGGCTACACCTTC
CSVVGGPFGYTF
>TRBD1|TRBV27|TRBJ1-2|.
TGTGCCAGCAGCCTCAGGGGGCTCTATGGCTACACCTTC
CASSLRGLYGYTF
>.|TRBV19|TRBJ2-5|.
TGTGCCAGTAGTATAGAGGGCAGGGCGTCCGGGGAGACCCAGTACTTC
CASSIEGRASGETQYF